These 18 T cell receptor beta chains originate from one sample sequenced in a study of cytomegalovirus exposure and HLA in healthy donors. The PCR employed 60 Vbeta primers together with 13 Jbeta primers. TCRdb's table, derived via immunoSEQ multiplex PCR, lists solely in-frame clones and lacks some. This listing includes about 200,000 clones. The material sequenced was PBMCs. These receptors all come from a man aged 30 to 45 in good health and CMV-seronegative.

The rearrangement links TRBV9 to TRBJ2-7; weak D call: TRBD1 (5 bases). Germline CDR1 SGDLS, CDR2 YYNGEE. The CDR3 has 14 amino acids. V was trimmed by 0 bases and J by 2 bases, leaving 9 bases between them. CDR3 sequence (DNA): TGTGCCAGCAGCGTAGATGCAGGGACCTACGAGCAGTACTTC. Translated: CASSVDAGTYEQYF. Combining the CDR3 with reference TRBV9 and TRBJ2-7 gives the whole variable domain DSGVTQTPKHLITATGQRVTLRCSPRSGDLSVYWYQQSLDQGLQFLIQYYNGEERAKGNILERFSAQQFPDLHSELNLSSLELGDSALYFCASSVDAGTYEQYFGPGTRLTVT.

CDR3 sequence reads: CASRQYYEQYF. CDR3 DNA sequence: TGTGCCAGCAGACAATACTACGAGCAGTACTTC. The gene calls are TRBV14 and TRBJ2-7; no clear D gene. Trimming pared 6 bases from V and 3 bases from J, leaving 6 bases between. The CDR3 has 11 amino acids. Germline CDR1 SGHDN, CDR2 FVKESK.

The chain combines TRBV27 with TRBJ2-7; 10 bases are a match to TRBD2. V shed 6 bases and J 2 bases; nucleotides not matched to a gene: 13. Germline V lookup: CDR1 MNHEY, CDR2 SMNVEV (reference sequence). This CDR3 comprises 17 residues. Here the CDR3 reads CASRTSGDDPGAYEQYF. CDR3 coding DNA: TGTGCCAGCAGAACTAGCGGGGACGACCCCGGTGCCTACGAGCAGTACTTC.

The chain combines TRBV18 with TRBJ2-7; D ambiguous. V was clipped by 3 bases and J by 6 bases, with 9 bases between them. Germline CDR1 KGHSH, CDR2 LQKENI. CDR3 size: 12 residues. CDR3 nucleotide sequence: TGTGCCAGCTCACCGGCGCGCGGCGAGCAGTACTTC. Protein product: CASSPARGEQYF.

The CDR3 DNA reads as TGTGCCAGCAGGTTGGGAGGACAGGTCTCGCATGGCTACACCTTC. Encoded protein: CASRLGGQVSHGYTF. V and J are TRBV7-2 and TRBJ1-2, with 7 bases identical to TRBD1. The CDR3 has 15 amino acids. With 6 bases clipped from V and 6 bases from J, the junction kept 13 bases outside the gene matches. Germline CDR1 reads SGHTA; CDR2 reads FQGNSA.

On this clone itself: The sample has other DNA sequences that encode this CDR3 too. J is TRBJ2-3 and V is TRBV4-2; perhaps TRBD1 as D (7 bases). Germline V gene data show CDR1 as LGHNA and CDR2 as YNFKEQ. V lost 0 bases and J lost 5, with 12 bases in between. This CDR3 is 15 amino acids long. This chain's CDR3 is CASSQDGGGEDTQYF. Written as DNA, the CDR3 is TGTGCCAGCAGCCAAGATGGAGGGGGCGAAGATACGCAGTATTTT.

The rearrangement joins TRBV7-3 to TRBJ2-7, with 13 bases lining up with TRBD2. V trimming: 2 bases; J trimming: 2 bases; junction bases outside the gene matches: 0. Germline CDR1 reads SGHTA; CDR2 reads FQGTGA. The CDR3 is 15 amino acids. The CDR3 DNA sequence: TGTGCCAGCAGCTTAGGACTAGCGGGAGCCTACGAGCAGTACTTC. It codes for CASSLGLAGAYEQYF. The full variable domain, with the rest looked up from reference TRBV7-3 and TRBJ2-7, is GAGVSQTPSNKVTEKGKYVELRCDPISGHTALYWYRQSLGQGPEFLIYFQGTGAADDSGLPNDRFFAVRPEGSVSTLKIQRTERGDSAVYLCASSLGLAGAYEQYFGPGTRLTVT.

The V call is TRBV2, the J call TRBJ2-1; D possibly corresponds to TRBD1 (5 bases). V was cut by 4 bases and J by 0 bases, with 13 bases left in between. The CDR3 runs 16 residues. Germline lookup yields CDR1 SNHLY and CDR2 FYNNEI. CDR3 in DNA: TGTGCCAGCAGTGTAGGGGAAATCGGCTCCTACAATGAGCAGTTCTTC. Translating gives CASSVGEIGSYNEQFF.

The rearrangement joins TRBV6-6 to TRBJ1-2, with a possible D match to TRBD1 (6 bases). The CDR3 runs 15 residues. Trimming took off 8 bases at V and 4 bases at J, with 20 bases between the two ends. Germline V gene data show CDR1 as MNHNY and CDR2 as SVGAGI (reference sequence). CDR3 nucleotides: TGTGCCAGCGGGGGGAGGGACAAATTAATCTATGGCTACACCTTC. It specifies CASGGRDKLIYGYTF.

This chain uses TRBV7-8 with TRBJ1-1; TRBD1 is a possible D gene (6 bases). There are 13 residues in the CDR3. V lost 10 bases and J 0 bases, leaving 12 bases between the germline ends. Germline V gene sequence: CDR1 SGHVS, CDR2 FQNEAQ. CDR3: CATGGGLNTEAFF. The CDR3 DNA follows: TGTGCCACCGGGGGGGGCCTGAACACTGAAGCTTTCTTT.

The chain couples TRBV2 to TRBJ2-1, with D possibly being TRBD2 (6 bases). The CDR3 covers 12 residues. V dropped 6 bases and J dropped 8 bases, with 11 bases sitting between them. Per the germline V gene, CDR1 is SNHLY and CDR2 is FYNNEI. The CDR3 sequence is CASRGGRDEQFF. CDR3 nucleotides: TGTGCCAGCAGGGGGGGAAGGGATGAGCAGTTCTTC. The full variable domain, completed using reference TRBV2 and TRBJ2-1, is EPEVTQTPSHQVTQMGQEVILRCVPISNHLYFYWYRQILGQKVEFLVSFYNNEISEKSEIFDDQFSVERPDGSNFTLKIRSTKLEDSAMYFCASRGGRDEQFFGPGTRLTVL.

In nucleotides, the CDR3 is TGTGCCAGCAGCCTTATAATATATGGCTACACCTTC. As protein: CASSLIIYGYTF. This chain connects TRBV7-2 to TRBJ1-2; D remains unclear. Deletions cut 5 bases from V and 5 bases from J, with 9 bases between. The CDR3 sequence is 12 residues long. CDR1 and CDR2 from the germline V gene are SGHTA and FQGNSA.

The V gene is TRBV23-1, the J gene TRBJ1-1; 8 positions match TRBD1. TRBV23-1 carries the ORF label, with uncertain function. CDR3 length equals 17 residues. Germline trimming cut 1 base from V and 4 bases from J; bases unmatched to any gene: 11. The CDR3 here is CASSQFLTGGGGTEAFF. The CDR3 bases are TGCGCCAGCAGTCAATTTCTCACAGGGGGTGGGGGCACTGAAGCTTTCTTT.

On this clone itself: Sequence at one end of the junction differs from germline and may be a read error. The chain recombines TRBV18 with TRBJ1-2; 10 positions match TRBD1. Per germline, CDR1 KGHSH and CDR2 LQKENI. This CDR3 comprises 13 residues. CDR3 sequence (DNA): TGTGCCGGCTCACCACCGGGACAGGGGATCTACACCTTC. It is translated as CAGSPPGQGIYTF.

The chain joins TRBV5-6 to TRBJ2-5, with 8 bases aligning to TRBD2. Germline V CDR1 and CDR2: SGHDT, YYEEEE. The CDR3 is made up of 17 amino acids. V lost 0 bases, J lost 5 bases, and 12 bases stayed unmatched. The DNA of the CDR3 is TGTGCCAGCAGCTTGGTCCCCAGCGGGGGCCCCGGGGAGACCCAGTACTTC. The encoded protein is CASSLVPSGGPGETQYF.

The rearrangement links TRBV5-1 to TRBJ1-5; TRBD1 agrees at 10 bases. CDR1 and CDR2 from the germline V gene are SGHRS and YFSETQ. V trimming: 4 bases; J trimming: 5 bases; junction bases outside the gene matches: 6. The CDR3 length is 15 residues. Written as DNA, the CDR3 is TGCGCCAGCAGCCCCCACGGGACAGGGGATCAGCCCCAGCATTTT. Translated, it gives CASSPHGTGDQPQHF.

The chain links TRBV18 to TRBJ2-3; TRBD2 aligns across 14 bases. Germline CDR1 is KGHSH and CDR2 is LQKENI. The CDR3 runs 15 residues. The junction had 0 bases not matched to a gene; V was cut back by 2 bases and J by 5 bases. CDR3 residues: CASSPGLAGGDTQYF. The CDR3 bases are TGTGCCAGCTCACCAGGACTAGCGGGAGGAGATACGCAGTATTTT.

This sequence joins TRBV30 and TRBJ1-1, with D possibly being TRBD1 (5 bases). CDR3 length: 14 amino acids. Germline-derived CDR1 and CDR2 are GTSNPN and SVGIG (reference sequence). V was cut by 5 bases and J by 5 bases, with 18 bases left in between. CDR3: CAWDSVTGGTEAFF. The CDR3 DNA follows: TGTGCCTGGGACTCAGTGACCGGGGGGACTGAAGCTTTCTTT. Together with reference TRBV30 and TRBJ1-1, the CDR3 gives the full variable domain: SQTIHQWPATLVQPVGSPLSLECTVEGTSNPNLYWYRQAAGRGLQLLFYSVGIGQISSEVPQNLSASRPQDRQFILSSKKLLLSDSGFYLCAWDSVTGGTEAFFGQGTRLTVV.